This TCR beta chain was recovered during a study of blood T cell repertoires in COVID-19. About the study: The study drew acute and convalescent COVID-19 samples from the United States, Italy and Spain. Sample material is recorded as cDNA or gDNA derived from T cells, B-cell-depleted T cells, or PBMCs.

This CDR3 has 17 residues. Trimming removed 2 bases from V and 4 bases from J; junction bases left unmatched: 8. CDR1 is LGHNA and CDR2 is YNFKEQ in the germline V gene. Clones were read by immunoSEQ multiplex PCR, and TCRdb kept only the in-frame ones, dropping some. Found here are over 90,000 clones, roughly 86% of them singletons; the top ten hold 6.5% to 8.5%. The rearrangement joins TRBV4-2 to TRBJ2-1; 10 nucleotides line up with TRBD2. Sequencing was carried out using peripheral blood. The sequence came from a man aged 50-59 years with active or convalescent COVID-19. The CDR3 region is CASSQTLAGGSYNEQFF. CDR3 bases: TGTGCCAGCAGCCAAACATTAGCGGGGGGATCATACAATGAGCAGTTCTTC.